This T cell receptor beta chain was identified in a study of blood T cell repertoires in COVID-19. Study in general: Specimens from acute and convalescent COVID-19 originated in the United States, Italy and Spain. Sources were T cells, B-cell-depleted T cells, or PBMCs; the material itself was cDNA or gDNA.

V trimming: 2 bases; J trimming: 4 bases; junction bases outside the gene matches: 3. The CDR3 is 14 amino acids. Per the original methods: Estimation of nucleated cell counts was performed using reference gene primer amplification. Profiling relied on immunoSEQ multiplex PCR, and the TCRdb table lists in-frame clones only, not all of them. The V and J calls and the clone size are those of that table, but D and trimming were determined from the DNA. The sample carries 60,000 to 75,000 clones, over 80% recorded once. This clone was observed once. This chain joins TRBV6-7 and TRBJ2-3; 7 positions agree with TRBD2. TRBV6-7 is an ORF; its function is uncertain. This TCR was sampled from a man aged 45-65 years with active COVID-19. The sequenced sample was peripheral blood. The CDR3 region has the DNA TGTGCCAGCAGTTACGCGGGAGATGCAGATACGCAGTATTTT. Translating it yields CASSYAGDADTQYF.